This T cell receptor (beta chain) was sequenced during a study of T-cell memory formation after mild COVID-19. TCRdb fed the 5' RACE reads into MiXCR, producing one record per CDR3 protein. The table lists about half a million distinct CDR3 sequences, 15% to 20% of them singletons. Looked up from germline, CDR1 is MNHEY and CDR2 is SMNVEV (reference sequence). V gave up 5 bases and J gave up 4 bases; unmatched junction bases: 6. This CDR3 has 14 residues. This TCR came from an adult woman who had mild COVID-19 (a few samples of this study predate the infection). Cell type and time point are not known. The rearrangement uses TRBV27 and TRBJ1-2, with TRBD1 matching 8 bases. The sample was PBMCs or a T cell subset sorted from them (not recorded which). The CDR3 DNA is TGTGCCAGCAGTGAACAGGGGGGCTCCTATGGCTACACCTTC. Encoded protein: CASSEQGGSYGYTF.